This is a list of T cell receptor beta chains from one sample in a study of blood T cell repertoires in COVID-19. This table comes from immunoSEQ multiplex PCR, and its TCRdb copy is limited to in-frame clones, with some not included. The sample records 80,000 to 130,000 clones, around 90% being singletons. Sequencing used peripheral blood. Source of these receptors: a man between 70 and 80 years old with acute or convalescent COVID-19. Each CDR3 is given with its conserved first and last residue. D genes are given only for firm matches. Rows give clone size only sometimes, using once, few, many, or a class for an expanded clone.

clone_size d_call j_call v_call cdr3_nt cdr3_aa
- TRBD2 TRBJ2-2 TRBV11-3 TGTGCCAGCAGCTTAAACCTACTACTAGCGGGAGGGCCGTACACCGGGGAGCTGTTTTTT CASSLNLLLAGGPYTGELFF
- TRBD1 TRBJ1-1 TRBV5-4 TGTGCCAGCAGCCGTAGAGGGGGCACGAACACTGAAGCTTTCTTT CASSRRGGTNTEAFF
few - TRBJ1-2 TRBV28 TGTGCCAGCAGTTTGATGGGGCAGATGTATAGAAAGGGCTACACCTTC CASSLMGQMYRKGYTF
- TRBD1 TRBJ2-7 TRBV13 TGTGCCAGCAGCTTAGGCAAACCGACAGGGCTTAGCTCCTACGAGCAGTACTTC CASSLGKPTGLSSYEQYF
- TRBD2 TRBJ2-1 TRBV24-1 TGTGCCACCAGTGATTCGGGGGGACGGAGGTTCAATGAGCAGTTCTTC CATSDSGGRRFNEQFF
- - TRBJ1-1 TRBV4-1 TGCGCCAGCAGCCAAGTTAGGTCAGGGGAAGCTTTCTTT CASSQVRSGEAFF
- TRBD2 TRBJ2-7 TRBV7-9 TGTGCCAGCAGCCATCCAGCACTTACAGCGGGAGGGAAGTCCTACGAGCAGTACTTC CASSHPALTAGGKSYEQYF
- - TRBJ2-3 TRBV6-5 TGTGCCAGCAGTTACTCGAGTTTAGGGGGTCCAGATACGCAGTATTTT CASSYSSLGGPDTQYF
few - TRBJ2-7 TRBV29-1 TGCAGCGTTGAAGATGCTAGCTACCAGCAGTACTTC CSVEDASYQQYF
- - TRBJ2-1 TRBV5-1 TGCGCCAGCAGCTTGGCCATGGGTCTAGTCGGGATTCCCTACAATGAGCAGTTCTTC CASSLAMGLVGIPYNEQFF
- - TRBJ1-4 TRBV29-1 TGCAGCGTTCCGCCATCGGGGGCTAATGAAAAACTGTTTTTT CSVPPSGANEKLFF
once TRBD1 TRBJ1-2 TRBV30 TGTGCCTGGAGTGTACTACCAGGGGGCCGCGGTGGCTACACCTTC CAWSVLPGGRGGYTF
- - TRBJ2-1 TRBV30 TGTGCCTGGAGTGTACGGGACTGGAGAAGTAATGAGCAGTTCTTC CAWSVRDWRSNEQFF
- - TRBJ2-2 TRBV19 TGTGCCAGTAGTATCTCTAGGAACACCGGGGAGCTGTTTTTT CASSISRNTGELFF
- - TRBJ1-4 TRBV5-6 TGTGCCAGCAGCTTGGGACTGGGGGGAGAAAAACTGTTTTTT CASSLGLGGEKLFF
- TRBD1 TRBJ2-7 TRBV5-1 TGCGCCAGCAGCTTGGAGGGACAGAACTACGAGCAGTACTTC CASSLEGQNYEQYF
- TRBD1 TRBJ1-5 TRBV5-1 TGCGCCAGCAGCTTGGAGACAGGGAATCAGCCCCAGCATTTT CASSLETGNQPQHF